This is a list of T cell receptor beta chains from one sample in a study of shared clonotypes between healthy human individuals. Libraries were prepared by immunoSEQ multiplex PCR; TCRdb keeps only in-frame clonotypes and omits some of them. This sample has some 2.1 million clones; about 95% occur once, and the top ten carry 0.85% to 1.2%. Sequencing was performed on naive CD8+ T cells sorted from blood. These TCRs come from a man between 18 and 35 years old in good health. Both conserved end residues are part of each CDR3. Fields, in order: CDR3 length, clone size, D gene, J gene, V gene, CDR3 DNA, CDR3 protein. The D gene is left open where the match is weak. Clone size appears in some rows only: once, few, many, or a class for an expanded clone.

>15|.|.|TRBJ1-2|TRBV5-4
TGTGCCAGCAGCTTGGGTGGGACGGCCAACTATGGCTACACCTTC
CASSLGGTANYGYTF
>15|.|.|TRBJ2-7|TRBV9
TGTGCCAGCAGCCCCGGGCCGGGGGTAGCCTACGAGCAGTACTTC
CASSPGPGVAYEQYF
>14|.|.|TRBJ1-3|TRBV28
TGTGCCAGCAGTTGGTCGGACTCTGGAAACACCATATATTTT
CASSWSDSGNTIYF
>16|.|.|TRBJ2-7|TRBV7-9
TGTGCCAGCAGCCTGAGGACAGCACCTAATACCTACGAGCAGTACTTC
CASSLRTAPNTYEQYF
>13|.|.|TRBJ2-7|TRBV4-1
TGCGCCAGCAGCCAAGACGGTGTCAACGAGCAGTACTTC
CASSQDGVNEQYF
>14|.|.|TRBJ1-1|TRBV2
TGTGCCAGCAGTGAATTTTCGGGGGGCCATGAAGCTTTCTTT
CASSEFSGGHEAFF
>13|.|.|TRBJ1-2|TRBV9
TGTGCCAGCAGCGTAGAGGTTGGCATGGGCTACACCTTC
CASSVEVGMGYTF
>12|.|.|TRBJ1-5|TRBV7-8
TGTGCCAGCAGCTTAGTGGATCAGCCCCAGCATTTT
CASSLVDQPQHF
>14|.|TRBD1|TRBJ2-7|TRBV9
TGTGCCAGCAGCGTACAGGGGGACCCTTACGAGCAGTACTTC
CASSVQGDPYEQYF
>12|.|.|TRBJ2-1|TRBV7-2
TGTGCCAGCAGCTTATGGGGGGTTGAGCAGTTCTTC
CASSLWGVEQFF
>15|.|TRBD1|TRBJ2-7|TRBV7-9
TGTGCCAGCAGCTTCCGGGACAGGGGCTCCACTGAGCAGTACTTC
CASSFRDRGSTEQYF
>15|.|.|TRBJ2-5|TRBV4-3
TGCGCCAGCAGCCAAGTCCCGGGGTCCCAAGAGACCCAGTACTTC
CASSQVPGSQETQYF
>16|.|.|TRBJ2-3|TRBV6-1
TGTGCCAGCAGTAAAGATGGGTGGGGGCGCCCAGATACGCAGTATTTT
CASSKDGWGRPDTQYF
>15|once|TRBD1|TRBJ2-7|TRBV27
TGTGCCAGCAGTTTATCCACGGACAGGGCCTACGAGCAGTACTTC
CASSLSTDRAYEQYF
>14|once|.|TRBJ1-2|TRBV14
TGTGCCAGCAGCCAAGATGGGGATAACTATGGCTACACCTTC
CASSQDGDNYGYTF
>13|.|.|TRBJ2-5|TRBV5-1
TGCGCCAGCAGCCCGGAGCCGGGAGAGACCCAGTACTTC
CASSPEPGETQYF
>13|few|.|TRBJ2-2|TRBV5-6
TGTGCCAGCAGCTTGGGAGGGGCCGGGGAGCTGTTTTTT
CASSLGGAGELFF
>18|.|.|TRBJ1-2|TRBV27
TGTGCCAGCAGTTTTGGGGCACCCGAGACCCTCAACAACTATGGCTACACCTTC
CASSFGAPETLNNYGYTF
>15|once|.|TRBJ2-1|TRBV7-9
TGTGCCAGCAGACACAGGGTGAGCTCCTACAATGAGCAGTTCTTC
CASRHRVSSYNEQFF
>14|.|.|TRBJ2-7|TRBV5-1
TGCGCCAGCAGCTTGGAGACCAAATATTTCGAGCAGTACTTC
CASSLETKYFEQYF
>13|.|.|TRBJ2-7|TRBV4-1
TGCGCCAGCAGCCAAACGACCTACTACGAGCAGTACTTC
CASSQTTYYEQYF
>15|.|.|TRBJ1-3|TRBV4-2
TGTGCCAGCAGCCAAGAGCAGGGCTCTGGAAACACCATATATTTT
CASSQEQGSGNTIYF
>15|.|.|TRBJ1-1|TRBV6-6
TGTGCCAGCAGTTACTCGGGGGGATCGAACACTGAAGCTTTCTTT
CASSYSGGSNTEAFF
>13|.|.|TRBJ1-1|TRBV7-5
TGTGCCAGAAGCCAGACGGACAGGGTTCGGGCTTTCTTT
CARSQTDRVRAFF
>15|few|.|TRBJ2-6|TRBV11-1
TGTGCCAGCAGCTCCCACCTGCTCGGGGCCAACGTCCTGACTTTC
CASSSHLLGANVLTF
>14|.|.|TRBJ1-3|TRBV28
TGTGCCAGCAGTTTTATTGGGACTGGAAACACCATATATTTT
CASSFIGTGNTIYF
>15|.|.|TRBJ1-6|TRBV7-9
TGTGCCAGCAGCTTAGTTGGGGAGGGGGATTCACCCCTCCACTTT
CASSLVGEGDSPLHF
>13|once|.|TRBJ2-7|TRBV2
TGTGCCAGCAGTGAGGGCGGAGCCTACGAGCAGTACTTC
CASSEGGAYEQYF
>15|.|TRBD1|TRBJ1-1|TRBV27
TGTGCCAGCAGTTTACTACAGGGGTTTACCACTGAAGCTTTCTTT
CASSLLQGFTTEAFF
>15|.|TRBD1|TRBJ2-7|TRBV4-1
TGCGCCAGCAGCTCTTGGACAGGGCACTCCTACGAGCAGTACTTC
CASSSWTGHSYEQYF